A selection of T cell receptor beta chains follows, all from one sample in a study of T cells after yellow fever vaccination. Each CDR3 protein is one row after TCRdb ran MiXCR on the 5' RACE reads. The sample has a few hundred thousand distinct CDR3 sequences, more than 5.5% seen once. The starting material was PBMCs, obtained 5 days after the yellow fever booster vaccination. These receptor sequences come from a man aged 25 to 40 who received the YFV17D yellow fever vaccine. CDR3s include the opening cysteine and the closing phenylalanine or tryptophan. Fields, in order: D gene, J gene, V gene, clone size, CDR3 protein, CDR3 DNA. A D gene is named only where the DNA matches it firmly. Clone size is stated in some rows and not others, as once, few, many or a class when expanded.

D: TRBD1; J: TRBJ2-5; V: TRBV12-5; size: .; CDR3: CASGLVLGTGGRETQYF; DNA: TGTGCTAGTGGTTTGGTATTGGGGACAGGGGGTAGGGAGACCCAGTACTTC
D: TRBD1; J: TRBJ2-5; V: TRBV12-3/TRBV12-4; size: many; CDR3: CASSLADRQETQYF; DNA: TGTGCCAGCAGTTTGGCGGACAGGCAAGAGACCCAGTACTTC
D: .; J: TRBJ2-3; V: TRBV6-4; size: many; CDR3: CASSDEGDTQYF; DNA: TGTGCCAGCAGTGACGAGGGTGATACGCAGTATTTT
D: .; J: TRBJ2-3; V: TRBV7-3; size: few; CDR3: CASSLLGRAIGPNSDTQYF; DNA: TGTGCCAGCAGCTTACTCGGCAGAGCTATAGGTCCAAATTCAGATACGCAGTATTTT
D: .; J: TRBJ2-2; V: TRBV9; size: few; CDR3: CASSEWEAGNTGELFF; DNA: TGTGCCAGCAGCGAGTGGGAGGCTGGGAACACCGGGGAGCTGTTTTTT
D: .; J: TRBJ2-7; V: TRBV27; size: many; CDR3: CASSLSVSGVEQYF; DNA: TGTGCCAGCAGTTTATCCGTTTCTGGGGTCGAGCAGTACTTC
D: TRBD2; J: TRBJ2-3; V: TRBV6-2/TRBV6-3; size: many; CDR3: CASSYSALAGDSDTQYF; DNA: TGTGCCAGCAGTTACTCCGCTCTAGCGGGAGACTCCGATACGCAGTATTTT
D: .; J: TRBJ2-7; V: TRBV14; size: many; CDR3: CASSPDIFNEQYF; DNA: TGTGCCAGCAGCCCGGACATTTTCAACGAGCAGTACTTC
D: .; J: TRBJ1-2; V: TRBV2; size: .; CDR3: CASSLRSGGTF; DNA: TGTGCCAGCAGTCTCCGTTCGGGCGGAACCTTC
D: TRBD2; J: TRBJ2-7; V: TRBV20-1; size: many; CDR3: CSATPGGRAYEQYF; DNA: TGCAGTGCTACCCCCGGCGGGAGGGCTTACGAGCAGTACTTC
D: .; J: TRBJ2-1; V: TRBV15; size: many; CDR3: CATMRRGSYNEQFF; DNA: TGTGCCACCATGCGACGGGGCTCCTACAATGAGCAGTTCTTC
D: TRBD1; J: TRBJ1-1; V: TRBV3-1; size: .; CDR3: CASSQGRGRGLIF; DNA: TGTGCCAGCAGCCAAGGGAGAGGCAGGGGGTTAATCTTT
D: TRBD1; J: TRBJ1-6; V: TRBV3-1; size: .; CDR3: CASSRTGTDNSPLHF; DNA: TGTGCCAGCAGCCGGACAGGGACCGATAATTCACCCCTCCACTTT
D: .; J: TRBJ1-5; V: TRBV1; size: few; CDR3: CTSSQARKPYSNQPQHF; DNA: TGCACCAGCAGCCAAGCTAGAAAGCCATATAGCAATCAGCCCCAGCATTTT
D: TRBD1; J: TRBJ2-6; V: TRBV19; size: .; CDR3: CASSIATGTGETGANVLTF; DNA: TGTGCCAGTAGTATAGCCACCGGGACAGGGGAAACCGGGGCCAACGTCCTGACTTTC
D: .; J: TRBJ2-3; V: TRBV7-7; size: .; CDR3: CASINGSTDTQYF; DNA: TGTGCTAGTATAAACGGGAGCACAGATACGCAGTATTTT
D: .; J: TRBJ2-2; V: TRBV12-3/TRBV12-4; size: .; CDR3: CASSFAGSGELFF; DNA: TGTGCCAGCAGTTTCGCAGGGTCCGGGGAGCTGTTTTTT
D: TRBD1; J: TRBJ2-3; V: TRBV5-4; size: .; CDR3: CASSNRDRGSTDTQYF; DNA: TGTGCCAGCAGCAACCGGGACAGGGGTAGCACAGATACGCAGTATTTT
D: TRBD2; J: TRBJ2-5; V: TRBV5-1; size: .; CDR3: CASSGPGGRTQYF; DNA: TGCGCCAGCAGCGGACCGGGAGGGCGGACCCAGTACTTC
D: .; J: TRBJ1-2; V: TRBV29-1; size: many; CDR3: CSAAGNYGYTF; DNA: TGCAGCGCCGCGGGCAACTATGGCTACACCTTC
D: .; J: TRBJ1-4; V: TRBV6-1; size: many; CDR3: CASTLAGAEKLFF; DNA: TGTGCCAGCACCCTCGCGGGGGCTGAAAAACTGTTTTTT
D: TRBD2; J: TRBJ2-3; V: TRBV7-3; size: .; CDR3: CASSLTGTSGRTDTQYF; DNA: TGTGCCAGCAGCTTAACAGGGACTAGCGGGAGAACAGATACGCAGTATTTT
D: .; J: TRBJ1-1; V: TRBV12-3/TRBV12-4; size: .; CDR3: CASTAGRTTEAFF; DNA: TGTGCCAGCACCGCCGGGAGGACAACTGAAGCTTTCTTT
D: .; J: TRBJ2-2; V: TRBV19; size: few; CDR3: CASILEDTGELFF; DNA: TGTGCCAGTATTCTGGAGGACACCGGGGAGCTGTTTTTT
D: .; J: TRBJ2-7; V: TRBV28; size: many; CDR3: CASSWSGTGVYEQYF; DNA: TGTGCCAGCAGTTGGTCCGGCACGGGGGTCTACGAGCAGTACTTC
D: .; J: TRBJ2-3; V: TRBV7-2; size: few; CDR3: CASSLASGTYGDTDTQYF; DNA: TGTGCCAGCAGCTTAGCGAGCGGGACATATGGCGACACAGATACGCAGTATTTT
D: TRBD2; J: TRBJ2-7; V: TRBV5-1; size: few; CDR3: CASSLASSGGAYEQYF; DNA: TGCGCCAGCAGCTTGGCGTCTAGCGGGGGGGCCTACGAGCAGTACTTC
D: TRBD1; J: TRBJ2-7; V: TRBV6-2/TRBV6-3; size: many; CDR3: CASRVTGTASYEQYF; DNA: TGTGCCAGCAGAGTCACCGGGACAGCTTCCTACGAGCAGTACTTC
D: TRBD1; J: TRBJ2-7; V: TRBV5-4; size: many; CDR3: CASSFKTGSSYEQYF; DNA: TGTGCCAGCAGCTTTAAGACAGGGAGCTCCTACGAGCAGTACTTC
D: TRBD1; J: TRBJ1-3; V: TRBV10-3; size: many; CDR3: CAISATGQGRNTIYF; DNA: TGTGCCATCAGTGCAACGGGACAGGGACGAAACACCATATATTTT
D: .; J: TRBJ2-7; V: TRBV20-1; size: many; CDR3: CSGRMGAGVSYEQYF; DNA: TGCAGTGGACGAATGGGGGCTGGAGTCTCCTACGAGCAGTACTTC
D: .; J: TRBJ2-3; V: TRBV18; size: many; CDR3: CASSREFTDTQYF; DNA: TGTGCCAGCTCACGGGAGTTCACAGATACGCAGTATTTT
D: .; J: TRBJ2-1; V: TRBV3-1; size: many; CDR3: CASSLSPGEQFF; DNA: TGTGCCAGCAGCCTAAGCCCGGGGGAGCAGTTCTTC
D: .; J: TRBJ2-7; V: TRBV29-1; size: many; CDR3: CSVGTSGAHEQYF; DNA: TGCAGCGTTGGGACCTCAGGGGCGCACGAGCAGTACTTC
D: TRBD2; J: TRBJ2-1; V: TRBV29-1; size: many; CDR3: CSAVAGDYNEQFF; DNA: TGCAGCGCAGTAGCGGGAGACTACAATGAGCAGTTCTTC
D: TRBD1; J: TRBJ1-1; V: TRBV5-5; size: many; CDR3: CASSKQGTEAFF; DNA: TGTGCCAGCAGCAAACAGGGGACTGAAGCTTTCTTT